A selection of T cell receptor beta chains follows, all from one sample in a study of cytomegalovirus exposure and HLA in healthy donors. Only in-frame clones appear in the TCRdb table, and some are missing; sequencing was by immunoSEQ multiplex PCR. This sample carries fewer than 250,000 clones, 60% to 80% of them seen once, and the ten largest clones take 1.5% to 2%. The sequencing sample was made of PBMCs. Receptor source: a male donor in good health and CMV-seronegative. CDR3s include the opening cysteine and the closing phenylalanine or tryptophan. A D gene is named only where the DNA matches it firmly. The size entry is marked missing in some rows and otherwise reads once, few, many or a size class.

clone_size: NA; cdr3_length: 15; j_call: TRBJ1-2; d_call: TRBD1; v_call: TRBV18; cdr3_aa: CASSPSGQGYYGYTF; cdr3_nt: TGTGCCAGCTCACCCTCCGGACAGGGGTACTATGGCTACACCTTC
clone_size: NA; cdr3_length: 15; j_call: TRBJ2-7; d_call: NA; v_call: TRBV5-1; cdr3_aa: CASSLGPSDFYEQYF; cdr3_nt: TGCGCCAGCAGCTTGGGTCCTAGCGACTTTTACGAGCAGTACTTC
clone_size: NA; cdr3_length: 15; j_call: TRBJ2-6; d_call: NA; v_call: TRBV29-1; cdr3_aa: CSVAAGAGGANVLTF; cdr3_nt: TGCAGCGTTGCGGCAGGGGCAGGGGGGGCCAACGTCCTGACTTTC
clone_size: NA; cdr3_length: 14; j_call: TRBJ2-7; d_call: TRBD2; v_call: TRBV18; cdr3_aa: CASSQRERPYEQYF; cdr3_nt: TGTGCCAGCTCACAGCGGGAGAGACCCTACGAGCAGTACTTC
clone_size: NA; cdr3_length: 16; j_call: TRBJ1-5; d_call: NA; v_call: TRBV2; cdr3_aa: CASSPPGPGANQPQHF; cdr3_nt: TGTGCCAGCAGCCCTCCGGGCCCTGGGGCTAATCAGCCCCAGCATTTT
clone_size: once; cdr3_length: 12; j_call: TRBJ2-7; d_call: NA; v_call: TRBV11-2; cdr3_aa: CASSFGGYEQYF; cdr3_nt: TGTGCCAGCAGCTTCGGGGGCTACGAGCAGTACTTC
clone_size: NA; cdr3_length: 16; j_call: TRBJ2-7; d_call: TRBD2; v_call: TRBV25-1; cdr3_aa: CASSEREGRGTYEQYF; cdr3_nt: TGTGCCAGCAGTGAGCGGGAGGGCCGAGGAACCTACGAGCAGTACTTC
clone_size: NA; cdr3_length: 18; j_call: TRBJ2-5; d_call: TRBD2; v_call: TRBV11-3; cdr3_aa: CASSLGALAGGPGETQYF; cdr3_nt: TGTGCCAGCAGCTTAGGGGCACTAGCGGGGGGGCCCGGAGAGACCCAGTACTTC
clone_size: NA; cdr3_length: 17; j_call: TRBJ1-1; d_call: NA; v_call: TRBV6-1; cdr3_aa: CASSEALRVKIYTEAFF; cdr3_nt: TGTGCCAGCAGTGAAGCCCTCAGGGTCAAGATTTACACTGAAGCTTTCTTT
clone_size: NA; cdr3_length: 15; j_call: TRBJ2-2; d_call: TRBD2; v_call: TRBV11-3; cdr3_aa: CASSRAGGPGGELFF; cdr3_nt: TGTGCCAGCAGCCGAGCGGGAGGGCCCGGCGGGGAGCTGTTTTTT
clone_size: NA; cdr3_length: 15; j_call: TRBJ1-1; d_call: NA; v_call: TRBV6-5; cdr3_aa: CASSYYGQSVAEAFF; cdr3_nt: TGTGCCAGCAGTTACTACGGACAGTCTGTGGCTGAAGCTTTCTTT
clone_size: NA; cdr3_length: 15; j_call: TRBJ2-7; d_call: TRBD2; v_call: TRBV19; cdr3_aa: CASSMSVRGDSEQYF; cdr3_nt: TGTGCCAGTAGTATGTCTGTCCGGGGGGATTCCGAGCAGTACTTC
clone_size: NA; cdr3_length: 15; j_call: TRBJ1-5; d_call: NA; v_call: TRBV5-6; cdr3_aa: CASSLAGGSNQPQHF; cdr3_nt: TGTGCCAGCAGCTTGGCGGGGGGTAGCAATCAGCCCCAGCATTTT
clone_size: NA; cdr3_length: 16; j_call: TRBJ2-1; d_call: NA; v_call: TRBV21-1; cdr3_aa: CASRNKLPSRYNEQFF; cdr3_nt: TGTGCCAGCAGAAACAAATTACCATCCAGGTACAATGAGCAGTTCTTC
clone_size: NA; cdr3_length: 14; j_call: TRBJ1-2; d_call: TRBD1; v_call: TRBV6-1; cdr3_aa: CASSSSGQGNGYTF; cdr3_nt: TGTGCCAGCAGCTCCTCCGGACAGGGAAATGGCTACACCTTC
clone_size: NA; cdr3_length: 15; j_call: TRBJ1-2; d_call: TRBD1; v_call: TRBV30; cdr3_aa: CAWSRGTGGGYGYTF; cdr3_nt: TGTGCCTGGAGTAGAGGGACAGGGGGGGGGTATGGCTACACCTTC
clone_size: NA; cdr3_length: 15; j_call: TRBJ1-1; d_call: TRBD1; v_call: TRBV18; cdr3_aa: CASSQETGGNTEAFF; cdr3_nt: TGTGCCAGCTCACAGGAGACAGGGGGCAATACTGAAGCTTTCTTT
clone_size: NA; cdr3_length: 16; j_call: TRBJ2-5; d_call: TRBD2; v_call: TRBV7-2; cdr3_aa: CASSLRIAGGLETQYF; cdr3_nt: TGTGCCAGCAGCTTAAGGATAGCGGGGGGCCTGGAGACCCAGTACTTC
clone_size: NA; cdr3_length: 13; j_call: TRBJ1-2; d_call: NA; v_call: TRBV2; cdr3_aa: CASSGDTIYGYTF; cdr3_nt: TGTGCCAGCAGTGGGGACACGATCTATGGCTACACCTTC
clone_size: NA; cdr3_length: 15; j_call: TRBJ2-7; d_call: TRBD1; v_call: TRBV28; cdr3_aa: CASSFPGQSSYEQYF; cdr3_nt: TGTGCCAGCAGTTTTCCGGGACAGTCCTCCTACGAGCAGTACTTC
clone_size: NA; cdr3_length: 13; j_call: TRBJ2-5; d_call: TRBD2; v_call: TRBV29-1; cdr3_aa: CSVPGLARETQYF; cdr3_nt: TGCAGCGTCCCGGGACTAGCAAGGGAGACCCAGTACTTC
clone_size: NA; cdr3_length: 14; j_call: TRBJ2-7; d_call: TRBD1; v_call: TRBV7-9; cdr3_aa: CASSFRGLYLEQYF; cdr3_nt: TGTGCCAGCAGCTTCAGGGGGCTGTATCTCGAGCAGTACTTC
clone_size: NA; cdr3_length: 19; j_call: TRBJ2-6; d_call: NA; v_call: TRBV5-4; cdr3_aa: CAIADPSAPAISGANVLTF; cdr3_nt: TGTGCCATCGCGGATCCTAGCGCACCTGCTATCTCTGGGGCCAACGTCCTGACTTTC
clone_size: NA; cdr3_length: 14; j_call: TRBJ2-5; d_call: TRBD2; v_call: TRBV27; cdr3_aa: CASTSGGAWETQYF; cdr3_nt: TGTGCCAGCACCTCGGGGGGGGCGTGGGAGACCCAGTACTTC